The rows below give T cell receptor beta chains drawn from one sample of a study of CD8 T cells in ankylosing spondylitis. TCRdb re-derived calls from the 5' RACE reads in MiXCR, one entry per CDR3 protein. The table has around 230,000 distinct CDR3 sequences, around 8% seen once. The sequencing sample was made of blood, either unsorted or a sorted T cell fraction (not recorded which). Every receptor here comes from a female donor with ankylosing spondylitis or in good health (not recorded which). The CDR3 runs from the conserved cysteine through the conserved F or W. A D gene is named only where the DNA matches it firmly. Clone size is not always given. Where it is, it says once, few, many or a class for expanded clones.

clone size: many; J gene: TRBJ2-1; D gene: TRBD2; V gene: TRBV15; CDR3 DNA: TGTGCCACCAGCCTAGCGGGAACACGATACAATGAGCAGTTCTTC; CDR3 protein: CATSLAGTRYNEQFF
clone size: many; J gene: TRBJ1-5; D gene: TRBD1; V gene: TRBV28; CDR3 DNA: TGTGCCAGCAGTTCACCCGGGACAGGGGGAGATCAGCCCCAGCATTTT; CDR3 protein: CASSSPGTGGDQPQHF
clone size: few; J gene: TRBJ1-4; D gene: TRBD1; V gene: TRBV18; CDR3 DNA: TGTGCCAGCTCACCAAGTAGGGGGCAGCCCGGAGGGGAACTGTTTTTT; CDR3 protein: CASSPSRGQPGGELFF
clone size: many; J gene: TRBJ2-3; D gene: .; V gene: TRBV7-2; CDR3 DNA: TGTGCCAGCAGCTTAATAGGGATCACAGATACGCAGTATTTT; CDR3 protein: CASSLIGITDTQYF
clone size: many; J gene: TRBJ1-1; D gene: .; V gene: TRBV27; CDR3 DNA: TGTGCCAGCAGTTTGAAGAGATTGAACACTGAAGCTTTCTTT; CDR3 protein: CASSLKRLNTEAFF
clone size: many; J gene: TRBJ2-7; D gene: TRBD1; V gene: TRBV9; CDR3 DNA: TGTGCCAGCCCCGTGGGCGTTGGGACAGAACCGCGAGGGCAGTACTTC; CDR3 protein: CASPVGVGTEPRGQYF
clone size: .; J gene: TRBJ2-5; D gene: TRBD2; V gene: TRBV3-1; CDR3 DNA: TGTGCCAGCAGTGAACCCGGGACTAGCGGGAGAAAAGAGACCCAGTACTTC; CDR3 protein: CASSEPGTSGRKETQYF
clone size: many; J gene: TRBJ2-7; D gene: .; V gene: TRBV28; CDR3 DNA: TGTGCCAGCACCTTTGGGTACGAGCAGTACTTC; CDR3 protein: CASTFGYEQYF
clone size: many; J gene: TRBJ2-5; D gene: TRBD1; V gene: TRBV19; CDR3 DNA: TGTGCCAGTAGTACTGACAGGGGAGAGACCCAGTACTTC; CDR3 protein: CASSTDRGETQYF
clone size: .; J gene: TRBJ2-2; D gene: TRBD1; V gene: TRBV5-1; CDR3 DNA: TGCGCCAGCAGGGCCGGGACAGGGAACACCGGGGAGCTGTTTTTT; CDR3 protein: CASRAGTGNTGELFF
clone size: many; J gene: TRBJ1-3; D gene: .; V gene: TRBV6-6; CDR3 DNA: TGTGCCAGCAGTTACTCTCGGGACCCGGGATATTTT; CDR3 protein: CASSYSRDPGYF
clone size: .; J gene: TRBJ2-1; D gene: .; V gene: TRBV29-1; CDR3 DNA: TGCAGCGTGGGGGGACTTTTCGTCGAGCAGTTCTTC; CDR3 protein: CSVGGLFVEQFF
clone size: .; J gene: TRBJ2-3; D gene: .; V gene: TRBV7-2; CDR3 DNA: TGTGCCAGCAGCTTAGCTAGGCCCTCCGGTCGAGCTGGAATTTCAGATACGCAGTATTTT; CDR3 protein: CASSLARPSGRAGISDTQYF
clone size: .; J gene: TRBJ2-1; D gene: .; V gene: TRBV7-9; CDR3 DNA: TGTGCCAGCAGCACCGCAGATAATGAGCAGTTCTTC; CDR3 protein: CASSTADNEQFF
clone size: many; J gene: TRBJ2-7; D gene: .; V gene: TRBV19; CDR3 DNA: TGTGCCAGTAGTATTCCGGGACTCGCACTCGAGCAGTACTTC; CDR3 protein: CASSIPGLALEQYF
clone size: .; J gene: TRBJ1-2; D gene: .; V gene: TRBV19; CDR3 DNA: TGTGCCAGTAGTCTAAACGTGCAACCACCCTATGGCTACACCTTC; CDR3 protein: CASSLNVQPPYGYTF
clone size: many; J gene: TRBJ2-7; D gene: .; V gene: TRBV20-1; CDR3 DNA: TGCAGTGCTAGAGATCCCGAACCGTACGAGCAGTACTTC; CDR3 protein: CSARDPEPYEQYF
clone size: many; J gene: TRBJ1-5; D gene: .; V gene: TRBV7-3; CDR3 DNA: TGTGCCAGCAGCTTAAGTGGACCCAATCAGCCCCAGCATTTT; CDR3 protein: CASSLSGPNQPQHF
clone size: many; J gene: TRBJ2-2; D gene: TRBD1; V gene: TRBV11-2; CDR3 DNA: TGTGCCAGCAGCCCTACTACCGGGACAGAAGACACCGGGGAGCTGTTTTTT; CDR3 protein: CASSPTTGTEDTGELFF
clone size: many; J gene: TRBJ1-2; D gene: .; V gene: TRBV5-1; CDR3 DNA: TGCGCCAGCAGCGACCCAGCGCGTACGTCCTATGCCTACACCTTC; CDR3 protein: CASSDPARTSYAYTF
clone size: few; J gene: TRBJ2-7; D gene: TRBD2; V gene: TRBV7-9; CDR3 DNA: TGTGCGGCGGGGGGCTCCTACGAGCAGTACTTC; CDR3 protein: CAAGGSYEQYF
clone size: many; J gene: TRBJ2-5; D gene: TRBD1; V gene: TRBV3-1; CDR3 DNA: TGTGCCAGCAGCCCCAGGGGGCGAAGGCAAGAGACCCAGTACTTC; CDR3 protein: CASSPRGRRQETQYF
clone size: .; J gene: TRBJ2-7; D gene: .; V gene: TRBV7-2; CDR3 DNA: TGTGCCAGCAGCTTACGGGCTATCCCCTACGAGCAGTACTTC; CDR3 protein: CASSLRAIPYEQYF
clone size: many; J gene: TRBJ1-1; D gene: .; V gene: TRBV5-1; CDR3 DNA: TGCGCCAGCAGCTTGGCCGGGGGGGGAGGCACTGAAGCTTTCTTT; CDR3 protein: CASSLAGGGGTEAFF
clone size: .; J gene: TRBJ2-1; D gene: .; V gene: TRBV6-1; CDR3 DNA: TGTGCCAGCAGTGAGTTGGGAGGGGGGTTTCGAAATGAGCAGTTCTTC; CDR3 protein: CASSELGGGFRNEQFF
clone size: few; J gene: TRBJ1-2; D gene: .; V gene: TRBV7-9; CDR3 DNA: TGTGCCAGCAGCTTAGCTTCGTCCACCAGAAGGGGCTACACCTTC; CDR3 protein: CASSLASSTRRGYTF
clone size: many; J gene: TRBJ2-2; D gene: .; V gene: TRBV5-1; CDR3 DNA: TGCGCCAGCAGCCTCGAGACGCCCGGCGGGGAGCTGTTTTTT; CDR3 protein: CASSLETPGGELFF
clone size: few; J gene: TRBJ2-7; D gene: TRBD2; V gene: TRBV20-1; CDR3 DNA: TGCTGTGCTAGAGGGCCCCCTAGCGGGAGGAGGCCCTACGAGCAGTACTTC; CDR3 protein: CCARGPPSGRRPYEQYF
clone size: .; J gene: TRBJ2-5; D gene: TRBD2; V gene: TRBV6-6; CDR3 DNA: TGTGCCAGCGGGAGGACTAGGTCGGAGACCCAGTACTTC; CDR3 protein: CASGRTRSETQYF
clone size: many; J gene: TRBJ1-2; D gene: .; V gene: TRBV6-5; CDR3 DNA: TGTGCCAGCAGTTACGTACCCGGAGGGGGCTATGGCTACACCTTC; CDR3 protein: CASSYVPGGGYGYTF
clone size: many; J gene: TRBJ2-1; D gene: TRBD2; V gene: TRBV5-1; CDR3 DNA: TGCGCCAGCAGCCCCGTCCTAGCGGGAGTAGTACATGAGCAGTTCTTC; CDR3 protein: CASSPVLAGVVHEQFF
clone size: many; J gene: TRBJ2-5; D gene: TRBD2; V gene: TRBV5-6; CDR3 DNA: TGTGCCAGCAGCTACATAGCGGGAGGCTTCGAAGAGACCCAGTACTTC; CDR3 protein: CASSYIAGGFEETQYF
clone size: many; J gene: TRBJ1-2; D gene: .; V gene: TRBV9; CDR3 DNA: TGTGCCAGCAGCGGCTATGGCTACACCTTC; CDR3 protein: CASSGYGYTF
clone size: many; J gene: TRBJ1-1; D gene: .; V gene: TRBV20-1; CDR3 DNA: TGCAGTGCGAAAGACAGGGAAGCTTTCTTT; CDR3 protein: CSAKDREAFF
clone size: many; J gene: TRBJ2-5; D gene: TRBD2; V gene: TRBV9; CDR3 DNA: TGTGCCAGCAGCGTAGGCGGTAGCGGGAATGGAGAGACCCAGTACTTC; CDR3 protein: CASSVGGSGNGETQYF
clone size: many; J gene: TRBJ2-1; D gene: .; V gene: TRBV27; CDR3 DNA: TGTGCCAGCAGTTTACGGGCAGCGACACAATACAATGAGCAGTTCTTC; CDR3 protein: CASSLRAATQYNEQFF
clone size: many; J gene: TRBJ1-1; D gene: .; V gene: TRBV29-1; CDR3 DNA: TGCAGCGTTGGGGGATTAAGGAGGGGGGCTGAAGCTTTCTTT; CDR3 protein: CSVGGLRRGAEAFF
clone size: many; J gene: TRBJ2-7; D gene: .; V gene: TRBV4-3; CDR3 DNA: TGCGCCAGCAGCCAAGACTATCTACAGGGTACCGAGCAGTACTTC; CDR3 protein: CASSQDYLQGTEQYF
clone size: many; J gene: TRBJ2-1; D gene: .; V gene: TRBV12-3/TRBV12-4; CDR3 DNA: TGTGCCAGCAGTTCAACCGGGACTCTGGGGGGCGGGCAGTTCTTC; CDR3 protein: CASSSTGTLGGGQFF
clone size: few; J gene: TRBJ2-1; D gene: .; V gene: TRBV4-2; CDR3 DNA: TGTGCCAGCAGCCTCAGGCCCCCCAACAATGAGCAGTTCTTC; CDR3 protein: CASSLRPPNNEQFF